These 13 T cell receptor beta chains were all obtained from the same sample, sequenced in a study of a mutant IDH1 vaccine in newly diagnosed glioma. The antigens for these receptors are not known. Time point: week 23, last vaccination. Mutant IDH1 20-mer peptide, at 300 ug, made up each vaccine dose, with topical imiquimod. Sequencing used immunoSEQ multiplex PCR; TCRdb keeps in-frame clones, though not all of them. Among about 65,000 clones listed, 85% were seen once. Source: PBMCs, taken from a glioma patient whose treatment included an IDH1 peptide vaccine. All receptors derive from a man between 25 and 39 years old with glioma.

This clone has only one observation. The V call is TRBV5-1, the J call TRBJ1-1, with D tentatively TRBD1 (5 bases). Germline lookup yields CDR1 SGHRS and CDR2 YFSETQ. The CDR3 contains 13 residues. Trimming shortened V by 4 bases and J by 1 base, and 8 bases separated the two germline ends. CDR3 residues: CASSKTGNTEAFF. The CDR3 nucleotides are TGCGCCAGCAGCAAAACAGGGAACACTGAAGCTTTCTTT.

This sequence joins TRBV5-3 and TRBJ1-5, with D possibly matching TRBD1 (5 bases). TRBV5-3 qualifies as an ORF whose function is uncertain. V gave up 3 bases and J gave up 8 bases, with 9 bases separating them. CDR3 size: 12 residues. The chain's CDR3 is CARSSGAKPQHF. In DNA form, the CDR3 reads TGTGCCAGAAGCTCCGGGGCGAAGCCCCAGCATTTT.

The chain carries TRBV30 and TRBJ1-1; a weak D match, TRBD1 (5 bases). The CDR3 runs to 15 residues. V was pared by 0 bases and J by 4 bases, with 15 bases between. Germline loops: CDR1 GTSNPN, CDR2 SVGIG (reference sequence). CDR3 DNA: TGTGCCTGGAGTGTGAGGACGACAGTTGGCACTGAAGCTTTCTTT. Residues: CAWSVRTTVGTEAFF.

The table lists this clone with a count of one. This sequence joins TRBV10-2 and TRBJ1-1; TRBD1 might be the D (6 bases). Trimming pared 8 bases from V and 0 bases from J, leaving 13 bases between. The CDR3 spans 14 residues. Germline CDR1 and CDR2: WSHSY and SAAADI. The CDR3 region is CASGGRELNTEAFF. DNA for the CDR3: TGCGCCAGCGGGGGCCGGGAATTGAACACTGAAGCTTTCTTT.

The CDR3 sequence: CASSLSGVGGYTF. The CDR3 DNA follows: TGTGCCAGCAGCTTGTCCGGGGTTGGAGGCTACACCTTC. This chain joins TRBV5-6 and TRBJ1-2; D gene uncertain. The CDR3 runs 13 residues. Germline V gives CDR1 SGHDT, CDR2 YYEEEE. V shed 1 base and J shed 8 bases, with 12 bases lying between them.

This clone was detected only once. The V and J genes are TRBV12-5 and TRBJ2-5, with 7 bases that match TRBD1. This CDR3 is 14 amino acids long. Germline loops: CDR1 LGHNT, CDR2 FRNRAP. V gave up 6 bases and J gave up 4 bases; unmatched junction bases: 8. The CDR3 region has the DNA TGTGCTAGTGGCCGAGACAGGGACGGAGAGACCCAGTACTTC. Amino acid sequence: CASGRDRDGETQYF.

The gene calls are TRBV9 and TRBJ1-6; perhaps TRBD1 as D (5 bases). With 3 bases removed from V and 9 bases from J, the gap between germline ends came to 16 bases. Germline lookup yields CDR1 SGDLS and CDR2 YYNGEE. There are 15 residues in the CDR3. This CDR3 reads CASSDGGGIGSPLHF. CDR3 sequence (DNA): TGTGCCAGCAGCGATGGGGGGGGGATAGGTTCACCCCTCCACTTT.

The chain links TRBV27 to TRBJ2-7; tentative D call: TRBD2 (5 bases). Germline-derived CDR1 and CDR2 are MNHEY and SMNVEV (reference sequence). The ends were cut back, 5 bases at V and 3 bases at J, with 8 bases in the middle. This CDR3 contains 12 residues. The CDR3 region has the DNA TGTGCCAGCAGTCGAGGAGGCTACGAGCAGTACTTC. Its protein product is CASSRGGYEQYF.

J is TRBJ1-2 and V is TRBV20-1, with 7 bases that match TRBD1. The CDR3 runs 9 residues. CDR1 and CDR2 from the germline V gene are DFQATT and SNEGSKA (reference sequence). DNA of the CDR3: TGCGGATACAGGGGTGGCTACACCTTC. Translation gives CGYRGGYTF.

J is TRBJ1-5 and V is TRBV5-8, with 7 bases lining up with TRBD1. This CDR3 region has 13 residues. Looked up from germline, CDR1 is SGHTS and CDR2 is YDEGEE. Losses at the gene ends were 5 bases for V and 4 bases for J; bases not matched to a gene: 3. The CDR3 DNA reads TGTGCCAGCAGTTGGGACAGAAATCAGCCCCAGCATTTT. Translating gives CASSWDRNQPQHF.

V and J are TRBV7-8 and TRBJ2-7; 7 bases agree with TRBD1. V lost 5 bases to trimming and J lost 1 base; unmatched junction nucleotides: 5. The CDR3 extends over 14 amino acids. Germline V gene lookup returns CDR1 SGHVS and CDR2 FQNEAQ. In DNA, the CDR3 is TGTGCCAGCAGCCATCGGGACAGTTCCTACGAGCAGTACTTC. Translation gives CASSHRDSSYEQYF. Full variable domain (outside the CDR3, taken from reference TRBV7-8 and TRBJ2-7): GAGVSQSPRYKVAKRGQDVALRCDPISGHVSLFWYQQALGQGPEFLTYFQNEAQLDKSGLPSDRFFAERPEGSVSTLKIQRTQQEDSAVYLCASSHRDSSYEQYFGPGTRLTVT.

The chain couples TRBV5-4 to TRBJ2-5, with 7 bases identical to TRBD2. V was pared by 2 bases and J by 5 bases, with 9 bases of the junction left unmatched. Germline V gene data show CDR1 as SGHNT and CDR2 as YYREEE (reference sequence). This CDR3 has 15 residues. CDR3 in amino acids: CASSFLKGRGETQYF. DNA of the CDR3: TGTGCCAGCAGCTTTCTGAAGGGGCGGGGGGAGACCCAGTACTTC.

The V gene is TRBV5-1, the J gene TRBJ1-1; D gene ambiguous. Trimming took 1 base from V and 10 from J, leaving 14 bases between them. This CDR3 is 13 amino acids long. Germline loops: CDR1 SGHRS, CDR2 YFSETQ. In nucleotides, the CDR3 is TGCGCCAGCAGCTTGCGTTCTGATACGCCAGCTTTCTTT. Translated: CASSLRSDTPAFF.